This T cell receptor (beta chain) was profiled in a study of T cell responses to AZD1222 COVID-19 vaccine. Broader study findings: The CD4 TCRs associated with vaccination extended across spike and predominated at 160-218 and 743-854.

The CDR3 spans 12 residues. V was trimmed by 4 bases and J by 5 bases, leaving 9 bases between them. Germline-derived CDR1 and CDR2 are SGHRS and YFSETQ. To note about this clone: Its target is unknown.

Sequencing used immunoSEQ multiplex PCR; TCRdb keeps in-frame clones, though not all of them. This table has 150,000 to 200,000 clones, roughly nine tenths appearing once. Specimen: peripheral blood, collected on day 0 of AZD1222 vaccination. This TCR came from an adult in good health. The rearrangement joins TRBV5-1 to TRBJ2-5; D ambiguous. The DNA of the CDR3 is TGCGCCAGCAGCGTTGTAGGGGAGACCCAGTACTTC. Encoded protein: CASSVVGETQYF.